This TCR beta chain was obtained from a study of OX40 agonist ivuxolimab in advanced cancers. Study context: Every 2 weeks, ivuxolimab was infused into the patients intravenously at between 0.01 and 10 mg/kg. Previous treatment with anti-PD-1, anti-PD-L1 or anti-CTLA-4 therapy was allowed; 40% had received some.

CDR1 is LNHNV, CDR2 YYDKDF, per germline (reference sequence). The CDR3 spans 16 residues. The germline V and J ends were trimmed by 0 bases and 5 bases, with 15 bases remaining between them. Autoimmune disease history or systemic immunosuppression disqualified patients. Profiling relied on immunoSEQ multiplex PCR, and the TCRdb table lists in-frame clones only, not all of them. This sample has 69,000 or so clones; 80% to 90% occur once, and the top ten carry 5.5% to 6.5%. Here the sequenced sample was CD4+ or CD8+ T cells sorted from blood, taken in a trial of the OX40 agonist ivuxolimab. The chain links TRBV15 to TRBJ2-3; D call uncertain. This clonotype was sampled from an adult with an advanced solid tumor such as melanoma, head and neck, liver or kidney cancer. Here the CDR3 reads CATSRDRGKGQDTQYF. In DNA, the CDR3 is TGTGCCACCAGCAGAGATCGAGGCAAGGGCCAAGATACGCAGTATTTT.